This entry is about one T cell receptor beta chain. Its cognate antigen is unknown. The entry originates in a study of naive and memory T cell subsets. Both TRBC1 and TRBC2 were covered by a beta constant-region primer of two equimolar oligonucleotides. TCRdb analysed the UMI-ligation and nested PCR reads with MiXCR anew, one entry per CDR3 protein. The sample holds over 25,000 distinct CDR3 sequences, roughly a tenth seen once. Study observations and caveats: Findings for naive and memory subsets could not be checked against ground truth.

Unmatched junction bases numbered 7, after V lost 5 bases and J lost 4 bases. The length of the CDR3 is 15 residues. The germline V gene encodes CDR1 SGHVS and CDR2 FNYEAQ. The chain uses TRBV7-6 and TRBJ2-2; 7 nucleotides line up with TRBD1. This receptor was taken from a human donor in good health. Sample: effector memory CD4+ T cells from blood. This sample's subset: effector memory, CD45RA- CD27-. The CDR3 bases are TGTGCCAGCAGCCCTACGCGACAGGGCACCGGGGAGCTGTTTTTT. As protein: CASSPTRQGTGELFF.